This entry lists 6 T cell receptor beta chains sequenced from one sample in a study of beta chain features in type 1 diabetes. Study results and caveats: TCRB CDR3 length was moderately but significantly reduced in all four CD4+ subsets of Type 1 diabetes patients.

The antigens for these receptors are not known. Reverse transcribing all isolated RNA meant expressed TCRB transcripts were sequenced. Profiled with immunoSEQ multiplex PCR; TCRdb holds only in-frame clones, not every one. The sample includes 130,000 to 150,000 clones, around an eighth of them seen just once. Sequencing was done on a sample of central memory CD4+ T cells from blood. These receptors all stem from a man aged 18 to 29 with type 1 diabetes.

The chain uses TRBV5-1 and TRBJ1-1; D may be TRBD1 (6 bases). The length of the CDR3 is 16 residues. CDR1 is SGHRS and CDR2 is YFSETQ in the germline V gene. With 0 bases removed from V and 4 bases from J, the gap between germline ends came to 16 bases. The DNA of the CDR3 is TGCGCCAGCAGCTTGGAAGGGGGGCTACCTTCCACTGAAGCTTTCTTT. This codes for CASSLEGGLPSTEAFF.

There are a few counts of this clone. The chain links TRBV18 to TRBJ2-5, with TRBD1 matching over 9 bases. Germline V gene data show CDR1 as KGHSH and CDR2 as LQKENI. The CDR3 is made up of 15 amino acids. The V segment lost 5 bases and the J segment 5 bases; nucleotides outside the gene matches: 9. The CDR3 sequence is CASSSGQGIVETQYF. The DNA for the CDR3 is TGTGCCAGCTCATCGGGACAGGGTATTGTTGAGACCCAGTACTTC.

The rearrangement links TRBV13 to TRBJ1-1; tentatively, D is TRBD1 (5 bases). V lost 2 bases, J lost 3 bases, and 13 bases lay in between. This CDR3 comprises 15 residues. Germline V gene data show CDR1 as PRHDT and CDR2 as FYEKMQ (reference sequence). This CDR3 is CASSLMQGWDTEAFF. In DNA, the CDR3 is TGTGCCAGCAGCTTAATGCAGGGTTGGGACACTGAAGCTTTCTTT.

Only a few counts were recorded for this clone. The chain is built from TRBV7-3 and TRBJ1-5, with 7 bases aligning to TRBD1. V lost 5 bases to trimming and J lost 2 bases; unmatched junction nucleotides: 6. Germline V gene lookup returns CDR1 SGHTA and CDR2 FQGTGA. The CDR3 spans 15 residues. CDR3 coding DNA: TGTGCCAGCAGCCAAACAGGGGATGGCAATCAGCCCCAGCATTTT. This translates into CASSQTGDGNQPQHF. The whole variable domain, remainder taken from reference TRBV7-3 and TRBJ1-5, is GAGVSQTPSNKVTEKGKYVELRCDPISGHTALYWYRQSLGQGPEFLIYFQGTGAADDSGLPNDRFFAVRPEGSVSTLKIQRTERGDSAVYLCASSQTGDGNQPQHFGDGTRLSIL.

A few counts support this clone. The chain couples TRBV10-1 to TRBJ2-3; D not certain. From germline, CDR1 is WNHNN and CDR2 SYGVQD (reference sequence). The CDR3 spans 12 residues. Between the trimmed V and J ends, which lost 6 bases and 2 bases, there was a span of 6 bases. Here the CDR3 DNA reads TGCGCCAGCAGCCGGAACACAGATACGCAGTATTTT. It is translated as CASSRNTDTQYF.

This sequence joins TRBV7-3 and TRBJ2-2, with 10 bases matching TRBD1. The V and J ends lost 3 bases and 3 bases, in that order; junction bases with no gene match: 4. Germline CDR1 is SGHTA and CDR2 is FQGTGA. This CDR3 has 16 residues. CDR3 sequence reads: CASSFTGTGDTGELFF. Written as DNA, the CDR3 is TGTGCCAGCAGCTTCACCGGGACAGGGGACACCGGGGAGCTGTTTTTT. Together with reference TRBV7-3 and TRBJ2-2, the CDR3 gives the full variable domain: GAGVSQTPSNKVTEKGKYVELRCDPISGHTALYWYRQSLGQGPEFLIYFQGTGAADDSGLPNDRFFAVRPEGSVSTLKIQRTERGDSAVYLCASSFTGTGDTGELFFGEGSRLTVL.